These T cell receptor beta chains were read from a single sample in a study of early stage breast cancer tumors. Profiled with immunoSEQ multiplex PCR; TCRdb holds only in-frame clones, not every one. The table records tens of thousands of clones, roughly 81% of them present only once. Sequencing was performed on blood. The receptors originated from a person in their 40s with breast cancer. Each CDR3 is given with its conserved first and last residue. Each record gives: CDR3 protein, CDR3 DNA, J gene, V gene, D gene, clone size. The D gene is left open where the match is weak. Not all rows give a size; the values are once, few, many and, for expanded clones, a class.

cdr3_aa: CASSISGVEQYF
cdr3_nt: TGTGCCAGTAGTATCTCGGGGGTCGAGCAGTACTTC
j_call: TRBJ2-7
v_call: TRBV19
d_call: NA
clone_size: NA

cdr3_aa: CASRPYLQGTDEQYF
cdr3_nt: TGTGCCAGCAGGCCATACCTCCAGGGGACCGACGAGCAGTACTTC
j_call: TRBJ2-7
v_call: TRBV27
d_call: NA
clone_size: NA

cdr3_aa: CASSRGRGPVDNYGYTF
cdr3_nt: TGTGCCAGCAGCCGAGGGAGGGGGCCCGTCGATAACTATGGCTACACCTTC
j_call: TRBJ1-2
v_call: TRBV27
d_call: TRBD1
clone_size: NA

cdr3_aa: CASSSQAQGQETQYF
cdr3_nt: TGTGCCAGCAGCTCCCAAGCACAGGGCCAAGAGACCCAGTACTTC
j_call: TRBJ2-5
v_call: TRBV5-6
d_call: NA
clone_size: NA

cdr3_aa: CSVEDGLATSTDTQYF
cdr3_nt: TGCAGCGTTGAAGATGGTCTAGCGACTAGCACAGATACGCAGTATTTT
j_call: TRBJ2-3
v_call: TRBV29-1
d_call: NA
clone_size: NA

cdr3_aa: CAWSLRTEAFF
cdr3_nt: TGTGCCTGGAGTCTCAGGACTGAAGCTTTCTTT
j_call: TRBJ1-1
v_call: TRBV30
d_call: NA
clone_size: NA

cdr3_aa: CASSQTVQSAYEQYF
cdr3_nt: TGTGCCAGCAGCCAGACAGTCCAGTCCGCATACGAGCAGTACTTC
j_call: TRBJ2-7
v_call: TRBV4-2
d_call: NA
clone_size: NA

cdr3_aa: CASSRGRAGSDTQYF
cdr3_nt: TGTGCCAGCAGCCGCGGTCGAGCGGGCTCAGATACGCAGTATTTT
j_call: TRBJ2-3
v_call: TRBV7-9
d_call: NA
clone_size: NA

cdr3_aa: CASSLASQQYF
cdr3_nt: TGCGCCAGCAGCTTGGCCTCGCAGCAGTACTTC
j_call: TRBJ2-5
v_call: TRBV5-1
d_call: NA
clone_size: NA

cdr3_aa: CASSLAGLETQYF
cdr3_nt: TGTGCCAGCAGCTTAGCGGGATTGGAGACCCAGTACTTC
j_call: TRBJ2-5
v_call: TRBV5-4
d_call: TRBD2
clone_size: NA

cdr3_aa: CASSSLRGGIAEAFF
cdr3_nt: TGTGCCAGCAGCTCACTGAGGGGTGGTATTGCTGAAGCTTTCTTT
j_call: TRBJ1-1
v_call: TRBV11-2
d_call: NA
clone_size: few

cdr3_aa: CASSLVSSGYNEQFF
cdr3_nt: TGCGCCAGCAGCTTGGTGTCTAGCGGATACAATGAGCAGTTCTTC
j_call: TRBJ2-1
v_call: TRBV5-1
d_call: TRBD2
clone_size: NA

cdr3_aa: CASSLVVAGDWTDTQYF
cdr3_nt: TGTGCCAGCAGCTTGGTTGTAGCGGGAGATTGGACAGATACGCAGTATTTT
j_call: TRBJ2-3
v_call: TRBV5-6
d_call: TRBD2
clone_size: NA

cdr3_aa: CASSRGRTGQETQYF
cdr3_nt: TGTGCCAGCAGCCGTGGTAGGACAGGCCAAGAGACCCAGTACTTC
j_call: TRBJ2-5
v_call: TRBV7-8
d_call: TRBD1
clone_size: NA

cdr3_aa: CASSIGTGSTDTQYF
cdr3_nt: TGTGCCAGTAGTATAGGGACAGGATCCACAGATACGCAGTATTTT
j_call: TRBJ2-3
v_call: TRBV19
d_call: TRBD1
clone_size: NA

cdr3_aa: CASSSSSAPGETQYF
cdr3_nt: TGTGCCAGCAGCTCTTCCAGTGCGCCTGGGGAGACCCAGTACTTC
j_call: TRBJ2-5
v_call: TRBV7-3
d_call: NA
clone_size: NA

cdr3_aa: CASSLDGNYGYTF
cdr3_nt: TGTGCCAGCAGCCTCGACGGAAACTATGGCTACACCTTC
j_call: TRBJ1-2
v_call: TRBV7-3
d_call: NA
clone_size: NA

cdr3_aa: CASSLGLGVGYGYTF
cdr3_nt: TGTGCCAGCAGCTTAGGATTAGGGGTTGGCTATGGCTACACCTTC
j_call: TRBJ1-2
v_call: TRBV7-8
d_call: NA
clone_size: NA

cdr3_aa: CASSPGQAVGKQYF
cdr3_nt: TGTGCCAGCAGTCCGGGACAGGCTGTAGGGAAGCAGTACTTC
j_call: TRBJ2-7
v_call: TRBV7-2
d_call: TRBD1
clone_size: NA

cdr3_aa: CASSFPGEETQYF
cdr3_nt: TGTGCCAGCAGCTTCCCGGGAGAGGAGACCCAGTACTTC
j_call: TRBJ2-5
v_call: TRBV11-2
d_call: NA
clone_size: NA

cdr3_aa: CASRNTLDYGYTF
cdr3_nt: TGCGCCAGCCGGAACACGCTTGACTATGGCTACACCTTC
j_call: TRBJ1-2
v_call: TRBV5-1
d_call: NA
clone_size: NA

cdr3_aa: CASSLDYGGPYEQYF
cdr3_nt: TGTGCCAGCAGCTTAGATTATGGCGGGCCCTACGAGCAGTACTTC
j_call: TRBJ2-7
v_call: TRBV7-6
d_call: NA
clone_size: NA

cdr3_aa: CASSLHRRDYQETQYF
cdr3_nt: TGTGCCAGCAGCCTCCATCGGAGAGACTACCAAGAGACCCAGTACTTC
j_call: TRBJ2-5
v_call: TRBV7-9
d_call: NA
clone_size: NA